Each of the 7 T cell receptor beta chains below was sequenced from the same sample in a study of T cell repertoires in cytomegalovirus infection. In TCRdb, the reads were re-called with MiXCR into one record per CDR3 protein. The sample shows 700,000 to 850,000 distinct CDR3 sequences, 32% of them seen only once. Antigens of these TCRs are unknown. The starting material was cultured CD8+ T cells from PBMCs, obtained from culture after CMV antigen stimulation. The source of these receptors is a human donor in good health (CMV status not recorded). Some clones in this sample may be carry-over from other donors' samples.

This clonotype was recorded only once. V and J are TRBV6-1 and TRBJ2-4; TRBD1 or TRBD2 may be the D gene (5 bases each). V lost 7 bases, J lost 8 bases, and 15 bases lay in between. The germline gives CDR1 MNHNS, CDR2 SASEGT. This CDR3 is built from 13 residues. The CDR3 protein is CASTPGLGDIQYF. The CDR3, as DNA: TGTGCCAGCACCCCGGGGTTGGGGGACATTCAGTACTTC.

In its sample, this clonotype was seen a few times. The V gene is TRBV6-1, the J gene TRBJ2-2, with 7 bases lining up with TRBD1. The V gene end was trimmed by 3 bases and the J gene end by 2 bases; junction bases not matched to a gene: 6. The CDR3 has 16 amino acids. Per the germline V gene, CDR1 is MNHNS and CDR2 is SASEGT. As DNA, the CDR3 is TGTGCCAGCAGTGATCGACAGGGACCCAACACCGGGGAGCTGTTTTTT. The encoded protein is CASSDRQGPNTGELFF.

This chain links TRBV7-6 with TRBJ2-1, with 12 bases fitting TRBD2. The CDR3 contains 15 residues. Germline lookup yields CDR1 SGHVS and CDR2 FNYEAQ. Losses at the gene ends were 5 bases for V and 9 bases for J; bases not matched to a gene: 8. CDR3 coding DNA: TGTGCCAGCAGCGGGCTAGCGGGGGGGCAAGGTGAGCAGTTCTTC. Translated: CASSGLAGGQGEQFF.

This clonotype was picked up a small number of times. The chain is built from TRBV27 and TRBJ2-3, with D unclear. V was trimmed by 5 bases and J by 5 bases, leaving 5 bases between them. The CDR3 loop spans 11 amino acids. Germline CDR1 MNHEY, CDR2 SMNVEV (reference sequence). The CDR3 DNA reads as TGTGCCAGCAGTGAGAGAGATACGCAGTATTTT. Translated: CASSERDTQYF.

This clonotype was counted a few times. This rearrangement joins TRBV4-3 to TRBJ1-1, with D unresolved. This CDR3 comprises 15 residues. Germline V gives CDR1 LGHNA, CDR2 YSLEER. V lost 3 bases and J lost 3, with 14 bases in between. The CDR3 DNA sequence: TGCGCCAGCAGCCATGCGTTGGTTATCTACACTGAAGCTTTCTTT. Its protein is CASSHALVIYTEAFF.

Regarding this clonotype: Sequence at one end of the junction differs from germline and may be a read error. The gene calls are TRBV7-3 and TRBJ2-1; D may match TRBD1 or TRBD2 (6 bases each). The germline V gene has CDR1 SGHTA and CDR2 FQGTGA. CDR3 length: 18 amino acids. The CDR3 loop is CTSSLNGGPLPRYNEQFF. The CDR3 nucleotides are TGTACCAGCAGCTTAAACGGGGGCCCTTTACCGCGCTACAATGAGCAGTTCTTC.

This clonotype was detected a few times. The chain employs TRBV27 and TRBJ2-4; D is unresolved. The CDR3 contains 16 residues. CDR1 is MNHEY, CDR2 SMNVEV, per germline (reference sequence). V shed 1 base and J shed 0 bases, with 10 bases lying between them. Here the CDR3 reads CASSLFPATAKNIQYF. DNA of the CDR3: TGTGCCAGCAGTTTATTTCCAGCGACAGCCAAAAACATTCAGTACTTC.